This passage covers 14 T cell receptor beta chains from one sample sequenced in a study of cytomegalovirus exposure and HLA in healthy donors. It was with 60 Vbeta and 13 Jbeta primers that the PCR ran. Method: immunoSEQ multiplex PCR; TCRdb's copy keeps in-frame clones and lacks some. Of 110,000 or so clones listed, 70% to 85% are singletons. Material for sequencing was PBMCs. These receptors came from a woman between 18 and 30 years old in good health and CMV-seronegative.

Only a few counts were recorded for this clone. The chain has TRBV5-6 and TRBJ1-1, with D possibly TRBD1 on 5 matching bases. V shed 0 bases and J shed 2 bases, with 5 bases lying between them. The germline CDR1 and CDR2 sequences are SGHDT and YYEEEE. There are 13 residues in the CDR3. The CDR3 protein is CASSLGGNTEAFF. CDR3 DNA sequence: TGTGCCAGCAGCTTGGGGGGCAACACTGAAGCTTTCTTT.

The chain couples TRBV9 to TRBJ1-1, with D unclear. CDR1 and CDR2 from the germline V gene are SGDLS and YYNGEE. Trimming pared 3 bases from V and 1 base from J, leaving 13 bases between. The CDR3 length is 15 residues. DNA of the CDR3: TGTGCCAGCAGCGATGGTATTGAGGAGAACACTGAAGCTTTCTTT. Its protein product is CASSDGIEENTEAFF. Together with reference TRBV9 and TRBJ1-1, the CDR3 gives the full variable domain: DSGVTQTPKHLITATGQRVTLRCSPRSGDLSVYWYQQSLDQGLQFLIQYYNGEERAKGNILERFSAQQFPDLHSELNLSSLELGDSALYFCASSDGIEENTEAFFGQGTRLTVV.

This clone was picked up one time. The chain carries TRBV6-5 and TRBJ1-5; D may be TRBD1 (5 bases). Looked up from germline, CDR1 is MNHEY and CDR2 is SVGAGI. V dropped 5 bases and J dropped 4 bases, with 15 bases sitting between them. This CDR3 spans 15 amino acids. CDR3 sequence (DNA): TGTGCCAGCAGTCCGATGTTGGGGGGGAATCAGCCCCAGCATTTT. It specifies CASSPMLGGNQPQHF.

The chain recombines TRBV6-6 with TRBJ2-4; 7 bases match TRBD2. Germline V gene data show CDR1 as MNHNY and CDR2 as SVGAGI (reference sequence). V dropped 5 bases and J dropped 0; count of bases not matched to a gene: 7. There are 16 residues in the CDR3. This CDR3 is CASSPLGLKAKNIQYF. Written as DNA, the CDR3 is TGTGCCAGCAGTCCTCTGGGACTAAAAGCCAAAAACATTCAGTACTTC.

A single count supports this clone. The chain has TRBV28 and TRBJ2-7, with TRBD2 matching over 9 bases. CDR1 is MDHEN and CDR2 is SYDVKM in the germline V gene. J was trimmed by 2 bases and V by 5 bases; bases with no gene match: 4. This CDR3 spans 14 amino acids. CDR3 sequence: CASSRRLAAYEQYF. DNA for the CDR3: TGTGCCAGCAGTAGGAGACTAGCGGCCTACGAGCAGTACTTC.

The chain couples TRBV5-1 to TRBJ2-7, with 10 bases lining up with TRBD1. Germline lookup yields CDR1 SGHRS and CDR2 YFSETQ. Trimming at V came to 5 bases and at J to 2 bases, leaving 7 bases not matched to a gene. The CDR3 runs to 15 residues. The CDR3 spells CASRQGQGRTYEQYV. Here the CDR3 DNA reads TGCGCCAGCAGACAGGGACAGGGGCGAACCTACGAGCAGTACGTC.

This chain connects TRBV4-3 to TRBJ2-7; 11 bases are shared with TRBD2. Germline lookup yields CDR1 LGHNA and CDR2 YSLEER. This CDR3 has 16 amino acids. Here the CDR3 reads CASSRILAGESCEQYV. CDR3 DNA sequence: TGCGCCAGCAGCCGAATACTAGCGGGGGAATCCTGCGAGCAGTACGTC.

A few counts support this clone. The chain has TRBV6-5 and TRBJ2-2, with D unresolved. CDR1 is MNHEY, CDR2 SVGAGI, per germline. Trimming cost V 6 bases and J 6 bases, with 8 bases left between them. The CDR3 is 12 amino acids. CDR3 sequence (DNA): TGTGCCAGCAGGATTGGCCCCGGGGAGCTGTTTTTT. This translates into CASRIGPGELFF.

This rearrangement joins TRBV10-3 to TRBJ1-5; TRBD1 matches at 7 bases. Germline V gene sequence: CDR1 ENHRY, CDR2 SYGVKD. With V trimmed by 8 bases and J by 5 bases, 6 bases remained unmatched. This CDR3 has 13 residues. The CDR3 sequence is CAIRKGADQPQHF. CDR3 nucleotide sequence: TGTGCCATCCGAAAGGGGGCTGATCAGCCCCAGCATTTT.

The chain couples TRBV10-3 to TRBJ2-7; the match to TRBD1 covers 9 bases. Germline values: CDR1 ENHRY, CDR2 SYGVKD. J gave up 6 bases and V 4 bases, and 10 bases lay outside the gene matches. This CDR3 has 15 amino acids. The CDR3 DNA reads TGTGCCATCAGTGCCACGGGACAGGGATCAACCGAGCAGTACGTC. Translating gives CAISATGQGSTEQYV.

The gene calls are TRBV28 and TRBJ1-5; D perhaps matches TRBD1 (5 bases). The CDR3 runs to 14 residues. V lost 5 bases, J lost 3 bases, and 11 bases lay in between. The germline CDR1 and CDR2 sequences are MDHEN and SYDVKM. The CDR3 protein is CASSPIRDNQPQHF. The CDR3 DNA is TGTGCCAGCAGTCCTATCAGGGACAATCAGCCCCAGCATTTT.

This clone was observed a few times. This sequence joins TRBV7-9 and TRBJ1-6, with a tentative D call TRBD1 (5 bases). Germline lookup yields CDR1 SEHNR and CDR2 FQNEAQ (reference sequence). CDR3 length: 16 residues. V lost 5 bases, J lost 5 bases, and 16 bases lay in between. Here the CDR3 DNA reads TGTGCCAGCAGCAATACGGACATAGGCAATAATTCACCCCTCCACTTT. This gives the protein CASSNTDIGNNSPLHF.

Concerning this clone: Other DNA sequences in this specimen translate into the identical CDR3. The chain carries TRBV19 and TRBJ1-2; the match to TRBD1 covers 8 bases. CDR1 is LNHDA and CDR2 is SQIVND in the germline V gene (reference sequence). V lost 1 base and J lost 0; bases outside the gene matches: 1. The CDR3 has 15 amino acids. The DNA of the CDR3 is TGTGCCAGTAGTATAGCGGGACAGGCTAACTATGGCTACACCTTC. It codes for CASSIAGQANYGYTF.

The J gene is TRBJ1-1, the V gene TRBV9; no reliable D call. The V end lost 0 bases, the J end lost 2 bases, and 8 bases lay between the germline ends. This CDR3 is built from 14 residues. Germline CDR1 reads SGDLS; CDR2 reads YYNGEE. CDR3 amino acids: CASSVASDNTEAFF. The CDR3 DNA reads TGTGCCAGCAGCGTAGCTTCAGATAACACTGAAGCTTTCTTT.